Below are 9 T cell receptor beta chains sequenced from a single sample in a study of regulatory T cells in long-lasting Graves disease. Assembly of TCR beta libraries relied on iRepertoire HTBI primers together with Arm-PCR of CDR3 regions. One entry per CDR3 protein results from TCRdb running MiXCR on the multiplex PCR reads. In the table there are 410,000 or so distinct CDR3 sequences, about 15% of which are singletons. Time point defined: newly diagnosed GD, antithyroid drugs for less than 3 months. There was RNA extracted from PBMCs, and the TCR library was made from it. These sequences were also reported in another study, on T cells in Graves' hyperthyroidism and ophthalmopathy.

The sample in question was peripheral blood mononuclear cells (PBMCs), obtained at new diagnosis, from a patient treated with antithyroid drugs. The receptor source for this set is a woman aged 25 to 39 with Graves disease.

This chain connects TRBV7-2 to TRBJ2-7; D is unresolved. V lost 6 bases and J lost 6, with 9 bases in between. The CDR3 is 11 residues long. The germline CDR1 and CDR2 sequences are SGHTA and FQGNSA. The CDR3 coding sequence is TGTGCCAGCAGGGGATCGTTCGAGCAGTACTTC. Its translation is CASRGSFEQYF.

The chain uses TRBV19 and TRBJ1-2; 9 bases are a match to TRBD1. This CDR3 comprises 15 residues. J lost 2 bases, V lost 5 bases, and 6 bases had no gene match. Germline V gene sequence: CDR1 LNHDA, CDR2 SQIVND (reference sequence). The CDR3 coding sequence is TGTGCCAGTAGTCCACAGGGGGCTGGGAACTATGGCTACACCTTC. This codes for CASSPQGAGNYGYTF. Drawing the rest from reference TRBV19 and TRBJ1-2, the complete variable domain is DGGITQSPKYLFRKEGQNVTLSCEQNLNHDAMYWYRQDPGQGLRLIYYSQIVNDFQKGDIAEGYSVSREKKESFPLTVTSAQKNPTAFYLCASSPQGAGNYGYTFGSGTRLTVV.

J is TRBJ1-5 and V is TRBV4-1, with D perhaps matching TRBD1 (5 bases). Germline V CDR1 and CDR2: MGHRA, YSYEKL. There are 15 residues in the CDR3. The ends were cut back, 0 bases at V and 4 bases at J, with 10 bases in the middle. CDR3 loop: CASSQDQGVNQPQHF. CDR3 coding DNA: TGCGCCAGCAGCCAAGACCAGGGTGTTAATCAGCCCCAGCATTTT.

The V gene is TRBV5-1, the J gene TRBJ2-2; 9 bases line up with TRBD2. Unmatched junction bases numbered 4, after V lost 3 bases and J lost 1 base. The CDR3 sequence is 16 residues long. Per the germline V gene, CDR1 is SGHRS and CDR2 is YFSETQ. The CDR3 reads CASSSLAGKNTGELFF. DNA of the CDR3: TGCGCCAGCAGCTCCCTAGCGGGAAAGAACACCGGGGAGCTGTTTTTT.

This clonotype was observed many times. CDR3 protein: CSARSLPAGAWNEQFF. The CDR3 nucleotides read TGCAGTGCTAGGTCTCTACCAGCGGGAGCCTGGAATGAGCAGTTCTTC. The chain combines TRBV20-1 with TRBJ2-1; 8 nucleotides agree with TRBD2. The germline CDR1 and CDR2 sequences are DFQATT and SNEGSKA (reference sequence). The CDR3 is made up of 16 amino acids. V lost 3 bases and J lost 7; bases outside the gene matches: 14.

This chain links TRBV5-1 with TRBJ1-1, with a weak D call TRBD1 (6 bases). The CDR3 covers 17 residues. Trimming stripped 0 bases from V and 1 base from J, with 16 bases between. CDR1 SGHRS and CDR2 YFSETQ come from the germline V gene. The CDR3 sequence: CASSLARGGSTNTEAFF. The CDR3 DNA is TGCGCCAGCAGCTTGGCCAGGGGAGGCTCCACGAACACTGAAGCTTTCTTT.

The gene calls are TRBV24-1 and TRBJ1-6; the D gene is possibly TRBD1 (5 bases). In germline, CDR1 is KGHDR, CDR2 SFDVKD. This CDR3 region has 15 residues. The germline V and J ends were trimmed by 11 bases and 9 bases, with 22 bases remaining between them. The CDR3: CAKKGYSRAFSPLHF. The DNA for the CDR3 is TGTGCCAAGAAAGGATATAGCAGGGCCTTTTCACCCCTCCACTTT.

This clonotype was counted many times. The gene calls are TRBV5-1 and TRBJ2-5, with TRBD1 as a possible D gene (6 bases). V lost 0 bases and J lost 2, with 14 bases in between. Germline V gene sequence: CDR1 SGHRS, CDR2 YFSETQ. The CDR3 length is 16 residues. The CDR3 region is CASSLGTGTRQETQYF. The DNA of the CDR3 is TGCGCCAGCAGCTTGGGCACCGGGACAAGACAAGAGACCCAGTACTTC.

This clonotype was recorded at least ten times. A junction end diverges from the germline sequence, so it may reflect a read error. This chain joins TRBV7-9 and TRBJ2-3; TRBD2 matches 8 bases. This CDR3 has 15 amino acids. Per the germline V gene, CDR1 is SEHNR and CDR2 is FQNEAQ (reference sequence). The CDR3 DNA reads as TGTGCCAGCAGTTTAGGAGCGGGAGACGGAGATACGCAGTATTTT. This translates into CASSLGAGDGDTQYF.